This T cell receptor (beta chain) originates from a study of blood T cells in healthy people across ages. V lost 1 base, J lost 8 bases, and 15 bases lay in between. This CDR3 region has 15 residues. CDR1 is SGHVS, CDR2 FQNEAQ, per germline. For the second PCR, which ran for about 7 to 11 cycles, a sample-barcoded 5' primer and a J-beta primer mix were used. Via MiXCR, TCRdb re-called the 5' RACE reads, giving one row per CDR3 protein. The sample contains around 790,000 distinct CDR3 sequences, approximately 44% of which appear only once. The chain couples TRBV7-8 to TRBJ2-1; possibly TRBD1 or TRBD2 for D (5 bases each). Sequenced material: blood. The receptor's source is a man in his 60s in good health. This CDR3 is CASSLVPGRPDEQFF. CDR3 DNA sequence: TGTGCCAGCAGCTTAGTACCGGGGCGGCCGGATGAGCAGTTCTTC.